These 2 T cell receptor beta chains share one sample of origin, sequenced in a study of T cell clones after liver transplantation. Generated by immunoSEQ multiplex PCR, the TCRdb table keeps only in-frame clones and is missing some. Counted here are about 53,000 clones, about 81% occurring once; the ten biggest clones make up about 8.5%. The material sequenced was CD4+ T cells from blood, taken before liver transplant. All receptors come from a human donor who received a liver transplant.

The sample holds a few counts of this clone. The V call is TRBV4-3, the J call TRBJ2-7; TRBD2 matches at 10 bases. Per germline, CDR1 LGHNA and CDR2 YSLEER. Trimming at V came to 0 bases and at J to 5 bases, leaving 7 bases not matched to a gene. The CDR3 consists of 16 residues. CDR3 in amino acids: CASSQDGSGRIDEQYF. The CDR3 DNA is TGCGCCAGCAGCCAAGACGGTAGCGGGAGGATCGACGAGCAGTACTTC.

The chain joins TRBV11-2 to TRBJ1-4; unclear D gene. Germline lookup yields CDR1 SGHAT and CDR2 FQNNGV. The CDR3 runs 16 residues. V lost 5 bases and J lost 8, with 21 bases in between. CDR3 in amino acids: CASSDRRRKGGEKLFF. The DNA for the CDR3 is TGTGCCAGCAGCGATCGGCGTCGCAAGGGTGGCGAAAAACTGTTTTTT. Full variable domain (outside the CDR3, taken from reference TRBV11-2 and TRBJ1-4): EAGVAQSPRYKIIEKRQSVAFWCNPISGHATLYWYQQILGQGPKLLIQFQNNGVVDDSQLPKDRFSAERLKGVDSTLKIQPAKLEDSAVYLCASSDRRRKGGEKLFFGSGTQLSVL.